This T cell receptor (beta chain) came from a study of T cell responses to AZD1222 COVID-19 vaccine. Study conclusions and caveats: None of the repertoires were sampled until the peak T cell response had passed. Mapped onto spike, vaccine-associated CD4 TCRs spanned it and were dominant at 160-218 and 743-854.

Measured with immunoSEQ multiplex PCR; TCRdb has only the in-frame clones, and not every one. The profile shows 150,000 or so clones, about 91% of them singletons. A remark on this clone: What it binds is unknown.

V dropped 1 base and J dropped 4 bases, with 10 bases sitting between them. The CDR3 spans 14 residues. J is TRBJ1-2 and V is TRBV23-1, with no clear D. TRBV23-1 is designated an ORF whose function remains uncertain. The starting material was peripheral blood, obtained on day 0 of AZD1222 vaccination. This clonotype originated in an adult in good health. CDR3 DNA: TGCGCCAGCAGTCAATTCGCCGACCGCTATGGCTACACCTTC. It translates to CASSQFADRYGYTF.